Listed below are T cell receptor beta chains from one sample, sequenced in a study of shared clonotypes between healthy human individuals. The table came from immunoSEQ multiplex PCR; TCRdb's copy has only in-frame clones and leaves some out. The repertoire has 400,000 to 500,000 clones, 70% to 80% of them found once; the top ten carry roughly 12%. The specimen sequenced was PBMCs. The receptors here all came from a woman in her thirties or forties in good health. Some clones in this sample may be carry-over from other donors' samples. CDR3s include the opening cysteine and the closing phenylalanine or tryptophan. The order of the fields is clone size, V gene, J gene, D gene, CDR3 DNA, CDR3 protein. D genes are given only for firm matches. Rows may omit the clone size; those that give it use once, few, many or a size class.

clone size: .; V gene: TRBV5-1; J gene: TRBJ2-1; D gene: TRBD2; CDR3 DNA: TGCGCCAGCAGCTCGCAACTAGCGGGAGGTAGCTACAATGAGCAGTTCTTC; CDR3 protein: CASSSQLAGGSYNEQFF
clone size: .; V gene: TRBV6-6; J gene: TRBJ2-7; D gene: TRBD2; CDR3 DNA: TGTGCCAGCACCCAACCGGGACTAGCTGGTTACGAGCAGTACTTC; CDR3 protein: CASTQPGLAGYEQYF
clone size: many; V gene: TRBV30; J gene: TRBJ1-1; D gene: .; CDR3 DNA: TGTGCCTGGACCCCGAAGGAGGGCAGGAACACTGAAGCTTTCTTT; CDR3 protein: CAWTPKEGRNTEAFF
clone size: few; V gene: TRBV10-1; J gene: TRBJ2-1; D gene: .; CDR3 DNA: TGCGCCAGCAGCAACACCGGGACGCCACTGAGTGGGTCGCAGTTCTTC; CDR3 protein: CASSNTGTPLSGSQFF
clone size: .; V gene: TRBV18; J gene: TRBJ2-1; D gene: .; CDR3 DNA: TGTGCCAGCTCACCAGCATGGTTTGGTGAGCAGTTCTTC; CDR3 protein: CASSPAWFGEQFF
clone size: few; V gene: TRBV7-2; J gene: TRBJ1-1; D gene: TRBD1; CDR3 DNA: TGTGCCAGCAGTACCGGGACAGGGATGAACACTGAAGCTTTCTTT; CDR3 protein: CASSTGTGMNTEAFF
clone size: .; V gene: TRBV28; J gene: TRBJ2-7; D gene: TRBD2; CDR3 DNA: TGTGCCAGCAGTTTATATAGCGGGAGATCGTACGAGCAGTACTTC; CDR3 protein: CASSLYSGRSYEQYF
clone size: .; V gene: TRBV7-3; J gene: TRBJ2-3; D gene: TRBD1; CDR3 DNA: TGTGCCAGCAGCTTAGCCTCCGGGACAGGGGCAGATACGCAGTATTTT; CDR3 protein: CASSLASGTGADTQYF
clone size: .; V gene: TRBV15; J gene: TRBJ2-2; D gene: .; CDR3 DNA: TGTGCCACCAGCTCCCGCCTGGCGGGGGAGCTGTTTTTT; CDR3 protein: CATSSRLAGELFF
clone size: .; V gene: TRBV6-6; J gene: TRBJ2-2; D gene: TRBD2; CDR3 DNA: TGTGCCAGCAGCCGCAAGGGGACTAGCGGGGTTGGGGAGCTGTTTTTT; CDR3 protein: CASSRKGTSGVGELFF
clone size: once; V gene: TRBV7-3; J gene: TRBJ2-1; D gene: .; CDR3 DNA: TGTGCCAGCAGCTTTGGCGTCGGACTCTATGAGCAGTTCTTC; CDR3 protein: CASSFGVGLYEQFF
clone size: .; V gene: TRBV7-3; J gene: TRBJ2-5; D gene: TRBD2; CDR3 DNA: TGTGCCAGCAGCCCGTCGGGACTAGAAGAGACCCAGTACTTC; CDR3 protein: CASSPSGLEETQYF
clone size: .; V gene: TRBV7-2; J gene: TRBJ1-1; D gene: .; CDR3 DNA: TGTGCCAGCAGCCCCCCGAGGGGAGGGACTGAAGCTTTCTTT; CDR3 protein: CASSPPRGGTEAFF
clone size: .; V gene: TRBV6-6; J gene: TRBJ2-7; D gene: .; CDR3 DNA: TGTGCCAGCAGTACCCGTGCGGGGGCAAGGGGGGAGCAGTACTTC; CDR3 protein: CASSTRAGARGEQYF
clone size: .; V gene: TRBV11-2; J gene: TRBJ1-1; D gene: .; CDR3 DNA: TGTGCCAGCAGCTTAGTGGGCAGACAGAGGACTGAAGCTTTCTTT; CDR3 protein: CASSLVGRQRTEAFF
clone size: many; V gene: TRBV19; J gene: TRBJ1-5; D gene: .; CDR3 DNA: TGTGCCAGTAGTACGCCCCAAGGTAGCAATCAGCCCCAGCATTTT; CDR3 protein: CASSTPQGSNQPQHF
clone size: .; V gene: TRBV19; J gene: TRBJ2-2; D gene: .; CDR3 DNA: TGTGCCAGTAGTATCCAGCGGAACACCGGGGAGCTGTTTTTT; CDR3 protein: CASSIQRNTGELFF
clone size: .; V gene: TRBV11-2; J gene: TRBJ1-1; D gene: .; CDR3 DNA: TGTGCCAGCAGCTTAGCTGGGTTGGGGAACACTGAAGCTTTCTTT; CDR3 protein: CASSLAGLGNTEAFF
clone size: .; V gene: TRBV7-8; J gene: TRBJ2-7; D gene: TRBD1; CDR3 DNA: TGTGCCAGCAGCTCGACAGGGGAAGAGCAGTACTTC; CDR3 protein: CASSSTGEEQYF
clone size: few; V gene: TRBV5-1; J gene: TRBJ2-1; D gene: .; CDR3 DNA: TGCGCCAGCAGGGAGGGAGTAGGGAACAATGAGCAGTTCTTC; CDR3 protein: CASREGVGNNEQFF
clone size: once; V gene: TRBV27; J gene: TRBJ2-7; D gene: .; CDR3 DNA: TGTGCCAGCAGGGGAGCGGGTGCGAGCTCCTACGAGCAGTACTTC; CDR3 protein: CASRGAGASSYEQYF
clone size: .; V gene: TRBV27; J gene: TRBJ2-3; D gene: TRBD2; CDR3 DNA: TGTGCCAGCAGTTTCATAGCGGGAGGTCTAGATACGCAGTATTTT; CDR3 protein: CASSFIAGGLDTQYF
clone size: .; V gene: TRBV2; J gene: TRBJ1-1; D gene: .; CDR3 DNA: TGTGCCAGCGGGAACACTGAAGCTTTCTTT; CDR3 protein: CASGNTEAFF
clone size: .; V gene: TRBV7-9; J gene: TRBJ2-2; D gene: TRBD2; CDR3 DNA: TGTGCCAGCAGCTTGCGGGGGGCGCACACCGGGGAGCTGTTTTTT; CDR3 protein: CASSLRGAHTGELFF
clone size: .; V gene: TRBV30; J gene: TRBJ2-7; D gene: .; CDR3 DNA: TGTGCCTGGAGTGTACACGTACGGGAAAGTACCTACGAGCAGTACTTC; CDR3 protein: CAWSVHVRESTYEQYF
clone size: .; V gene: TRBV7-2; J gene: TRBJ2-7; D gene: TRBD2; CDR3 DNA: TGTGCCAGCAGCTTAGCGGGACTAGCATCCGAGCAGTACTTC; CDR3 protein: CASSLAGLASEQYF
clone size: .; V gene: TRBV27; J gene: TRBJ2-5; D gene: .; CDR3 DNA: TGTGCCAGCAGCCTCCGAGCCCCGAGGGAGGAGACCCAGTACTTC; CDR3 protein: CASSLRAPREETQYF
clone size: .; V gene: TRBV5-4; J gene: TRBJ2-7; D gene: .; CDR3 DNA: TGTGCCAGCAGCTTGGGGGCTAGGGAGCAGTACTTC; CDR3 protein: CASSLGAREQYF